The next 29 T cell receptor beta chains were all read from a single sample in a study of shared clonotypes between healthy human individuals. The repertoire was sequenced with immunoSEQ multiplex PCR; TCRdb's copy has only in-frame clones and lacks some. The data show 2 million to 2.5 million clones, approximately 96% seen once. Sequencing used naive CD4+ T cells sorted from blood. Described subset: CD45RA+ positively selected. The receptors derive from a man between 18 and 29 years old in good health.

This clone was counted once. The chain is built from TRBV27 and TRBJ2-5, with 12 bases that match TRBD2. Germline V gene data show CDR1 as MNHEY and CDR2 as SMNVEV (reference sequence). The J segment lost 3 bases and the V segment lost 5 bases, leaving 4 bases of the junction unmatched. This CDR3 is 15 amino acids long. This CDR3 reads CASSNGLAGKETQYF. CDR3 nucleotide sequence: TGTGCCAGCAGTAACGGACTAGCGGGAAAAGAGACCCAGTACTTC.

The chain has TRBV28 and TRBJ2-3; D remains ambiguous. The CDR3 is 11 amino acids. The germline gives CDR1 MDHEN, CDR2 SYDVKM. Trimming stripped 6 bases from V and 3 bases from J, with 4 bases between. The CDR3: CASRRTDTQYF. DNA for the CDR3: TGTGCCAGCAGACGTACAGATACGCAGTATTTT. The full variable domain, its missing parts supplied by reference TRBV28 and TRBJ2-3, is DVKVTQSSRYLVKRTGEKVFLECVQDMDHENMFWYRQDPGLGLRLIYFSYDVKMKEKGDIPEGYSVSREKKERFSLILESASTNQTSMYLCASRRTDTQYFGPGTRLTVL.

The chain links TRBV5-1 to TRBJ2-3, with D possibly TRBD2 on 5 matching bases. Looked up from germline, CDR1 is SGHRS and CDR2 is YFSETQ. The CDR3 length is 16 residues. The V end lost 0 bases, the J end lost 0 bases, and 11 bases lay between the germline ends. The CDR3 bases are TGCGCCAGCAGCTTGGCCCCAGCGGTCAGCACAGATACGCAGTATTTT. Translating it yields CASSLAPAVSTDTQYF.

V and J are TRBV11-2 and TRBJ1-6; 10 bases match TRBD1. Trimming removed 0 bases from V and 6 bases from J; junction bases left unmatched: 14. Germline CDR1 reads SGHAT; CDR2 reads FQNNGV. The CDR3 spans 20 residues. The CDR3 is CASSLEGGQGGYIVNSPLHF. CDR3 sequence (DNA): TGTGCCAGCAGCTTAGAGGGCGGACAGGGGGGCTATATAGTTAATTCACCCCTCCACTTT.

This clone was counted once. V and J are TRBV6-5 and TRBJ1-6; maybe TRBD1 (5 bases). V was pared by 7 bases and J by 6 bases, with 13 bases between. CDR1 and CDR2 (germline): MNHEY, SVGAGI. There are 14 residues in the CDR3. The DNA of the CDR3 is TGTGCCAGCACCCAAAACGGGGGTAATTCACCCCTCCACTTT. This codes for CASTQNGGNSPLHF.

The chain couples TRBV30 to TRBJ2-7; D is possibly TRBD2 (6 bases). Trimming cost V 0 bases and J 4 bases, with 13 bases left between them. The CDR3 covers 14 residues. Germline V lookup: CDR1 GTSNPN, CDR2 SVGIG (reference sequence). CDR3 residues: CAWSVGGTVYEQYF. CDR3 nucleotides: TGTGCCTGGAGTGTAGGAGGGACGGTTTACGAGCAGTACTTC.

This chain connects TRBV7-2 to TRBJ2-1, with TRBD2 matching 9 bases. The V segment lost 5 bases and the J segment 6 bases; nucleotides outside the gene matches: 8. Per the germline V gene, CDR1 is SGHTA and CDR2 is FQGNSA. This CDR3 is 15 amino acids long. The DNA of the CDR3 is TGTGCCAGCAGCACCCGACTAGCGGAGAGCAATGAGCAGTTCTTC. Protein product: CASSTRLAESNEQFF. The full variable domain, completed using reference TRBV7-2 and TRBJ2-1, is GAGVSQSPSNKVTEKGKDVELRCDPISGHTALYWYRQSLGQGLEFLIYFQGNSAPDKSGLPSDRFSAERTGGSVSTLTIQRTQQEDSAVYLCASSTRLAESNEQFFGPGTRLTVL.

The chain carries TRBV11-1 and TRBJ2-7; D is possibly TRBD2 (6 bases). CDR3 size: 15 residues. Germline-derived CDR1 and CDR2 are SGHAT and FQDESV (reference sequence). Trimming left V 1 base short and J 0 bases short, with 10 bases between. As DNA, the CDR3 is TGTGCCAGCAGCTTAGACGCTAGCGACTCCTACGAGCAGTACTTC. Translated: CASSLDASDSYEQYF.

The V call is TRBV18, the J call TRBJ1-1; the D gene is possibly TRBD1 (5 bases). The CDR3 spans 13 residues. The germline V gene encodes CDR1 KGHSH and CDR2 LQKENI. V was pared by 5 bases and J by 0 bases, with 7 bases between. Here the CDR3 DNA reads TGTGCCAGCTCATGGGGGGTGAACACTGAAGCTTTCTTT. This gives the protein CASSWGVNTEAFF. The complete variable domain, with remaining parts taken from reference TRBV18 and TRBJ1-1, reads NAGVMQNPRHLVRRRGQEARLRCSPMKGHSHVYWYRQLPEEGLKFMVYLQKENIIDESGMPKERFSAEFPKEGPSILRIQQVVRGDSAAYFCASSWGVNTEAFFGQGTRLTVV.

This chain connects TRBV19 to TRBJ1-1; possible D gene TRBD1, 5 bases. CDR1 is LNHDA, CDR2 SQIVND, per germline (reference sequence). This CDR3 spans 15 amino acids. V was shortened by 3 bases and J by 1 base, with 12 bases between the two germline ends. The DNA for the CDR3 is TGTGCCAGTAGTATCGGGGCAAGGGGGAACACTGAAGCTTTCTTT. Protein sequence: CASSIGARGNTEAFF.

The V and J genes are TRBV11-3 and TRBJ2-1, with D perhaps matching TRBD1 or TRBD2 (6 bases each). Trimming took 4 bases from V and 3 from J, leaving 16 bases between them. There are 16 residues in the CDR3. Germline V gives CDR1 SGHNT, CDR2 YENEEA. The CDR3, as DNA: TGTGCCAGCAGCTCAGGGGCGGGGCCTTACTACAATGAGCAGTTCTTC. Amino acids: CASSSGAGPYYNEQFF. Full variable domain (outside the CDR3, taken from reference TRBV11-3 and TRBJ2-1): EAGVVQSPRYKIIEKKQPVAFWCNPISGHNTLYWYLQNLGQGPELLIRYENEEAVDDSQLPKDRFSAERLKGVDSTLKIQPAELGDSAVYLCASSSGAGPYYNEQFFGPGTRLTVL.

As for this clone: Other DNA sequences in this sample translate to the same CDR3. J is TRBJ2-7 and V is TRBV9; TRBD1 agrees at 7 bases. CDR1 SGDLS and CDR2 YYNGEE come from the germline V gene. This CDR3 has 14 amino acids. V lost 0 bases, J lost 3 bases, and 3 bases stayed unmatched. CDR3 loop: CASSVGQGDYEQYF. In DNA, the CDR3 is TGTGCCAGCAGCGTAGGGCAGGGGGACTACGAGCAGTACTTC.

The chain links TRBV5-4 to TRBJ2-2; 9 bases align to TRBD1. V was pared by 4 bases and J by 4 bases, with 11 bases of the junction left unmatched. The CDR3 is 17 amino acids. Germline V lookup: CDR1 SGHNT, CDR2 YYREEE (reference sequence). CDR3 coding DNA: TGTGCCAGCAGCCGGACCGGGACAGGGAGGTCCACCGGGGAGCTGTTTTTT. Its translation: CASSRTGTGRSTGELFF.

CDR3 coding DNA: TGCGCCAGCAGCTTAACTAGCGGGCTTGTCGAGCAGTACTTC. Amino acids: CASSLTSGLVEQYF. The V call is TRBV5-1, the J call TRBJ2-7; 9 bases fit TRBD2. The CDR3 consists of 14 residues. The V and J ends lost 2 bases and 6 bases, in that order; junction bases with no gene match: 6. Germline-derived CDR1 and CDR2 are SGHRS and YFSETQ. Together with reference TRBV5-1 and TRBJ2-7, the CDR3 gives the full variable domain: KAGVTQTPRYLIKTRGQQVTLSCSPISGHRSVSWYQQTPGQGLQFLFEYFSETQRNKGNFPGRFSGRQFSNSRSEMNVSTLELGDSALYLCASSLTSGLVEQYFGPGTRLTVT.

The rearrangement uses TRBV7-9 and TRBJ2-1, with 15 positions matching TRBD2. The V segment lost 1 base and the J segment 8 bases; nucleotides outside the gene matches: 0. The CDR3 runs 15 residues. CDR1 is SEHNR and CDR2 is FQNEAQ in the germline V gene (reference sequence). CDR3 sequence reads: CASSLGTSGGDEQFF. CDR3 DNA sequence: TGTGCCAGCAGCTTAGGGACTAGCGGGGGGGATGAGCAGTTCTTC.

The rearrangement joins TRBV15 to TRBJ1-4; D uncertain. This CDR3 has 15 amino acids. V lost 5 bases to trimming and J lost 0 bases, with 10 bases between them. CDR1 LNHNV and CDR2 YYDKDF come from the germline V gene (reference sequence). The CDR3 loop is CATSRTSATNEKLFF. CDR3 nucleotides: TGTGCCACCAGCCGGACTTCTGCAACTAATGAAAAACTGTTTTTT.

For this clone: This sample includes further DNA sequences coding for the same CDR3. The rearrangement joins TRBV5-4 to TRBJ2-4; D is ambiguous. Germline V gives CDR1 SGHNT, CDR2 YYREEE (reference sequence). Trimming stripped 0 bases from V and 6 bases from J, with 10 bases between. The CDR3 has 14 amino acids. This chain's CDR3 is CASSLAGVGNIQYF. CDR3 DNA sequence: TGTGCCAGCAGCTTGGCTGGGGTCGGAAACATTCAGTACTTC. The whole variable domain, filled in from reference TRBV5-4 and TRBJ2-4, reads ETGVTQSPTHLIKTRGQQVTLRCSSQSGHNTVSWYQQALGQGPQFIFQYYREEENGRGNFPPRFSGLQFPNYSSELNVNALELDDSALYLCASSLAGVGNIQYFGAGTRLSVL.

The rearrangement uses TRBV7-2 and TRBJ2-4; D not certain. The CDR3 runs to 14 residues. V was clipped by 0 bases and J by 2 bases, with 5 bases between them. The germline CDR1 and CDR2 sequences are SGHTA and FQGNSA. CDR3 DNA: TGTGCCAGCAGCTTAGCCGGGTCCAAAAACATTCAGTACTTC. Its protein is CASSLAGSKNIQYF. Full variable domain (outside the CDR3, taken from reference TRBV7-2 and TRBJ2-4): GAGVSQSPSNKVTEKGKDVELRCDPISGHTALYWYRQSLGQGLEFLIYFQGNSAPDKSGLPSDRFSAERTGGSVSTLTIQRTQQEDSAVYLCASSLAGSKNIQYFGAGTRLSVL.

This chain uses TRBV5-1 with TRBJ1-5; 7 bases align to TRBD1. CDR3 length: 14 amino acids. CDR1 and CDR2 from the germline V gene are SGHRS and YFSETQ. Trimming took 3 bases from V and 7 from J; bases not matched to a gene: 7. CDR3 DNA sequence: TGCGCCAGCAGCTGGGCAGGGGGGAGCCAGCCCCAGCATTTT. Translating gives CASSWAGGSQPQHF.

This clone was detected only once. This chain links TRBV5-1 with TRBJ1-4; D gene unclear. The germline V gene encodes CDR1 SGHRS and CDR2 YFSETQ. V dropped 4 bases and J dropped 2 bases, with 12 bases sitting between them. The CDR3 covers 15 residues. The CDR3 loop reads CASSPTANTNEKLFF. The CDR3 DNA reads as TGCGCCAGCAGCCCGACGGCGAACACTAATGAAAAACTGTTTTTT.

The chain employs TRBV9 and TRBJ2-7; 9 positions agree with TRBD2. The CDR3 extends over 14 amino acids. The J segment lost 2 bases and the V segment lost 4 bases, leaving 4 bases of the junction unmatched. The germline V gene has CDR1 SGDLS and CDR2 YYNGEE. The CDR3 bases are TGTGCCAGCAGCAGACTAGCGGAGGCCTACGAGCAGTACTTC. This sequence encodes CASSRLAEAYEQYF.

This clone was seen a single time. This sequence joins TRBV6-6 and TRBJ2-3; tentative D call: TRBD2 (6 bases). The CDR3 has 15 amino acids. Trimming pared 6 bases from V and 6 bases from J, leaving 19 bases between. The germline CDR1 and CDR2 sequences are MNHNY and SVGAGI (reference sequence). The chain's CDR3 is CASRQPSGLADTQYF. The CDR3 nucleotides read TGTGCCAGCAGGCAACCATCGGGACTGGCCGATACGCAGTATTTT.

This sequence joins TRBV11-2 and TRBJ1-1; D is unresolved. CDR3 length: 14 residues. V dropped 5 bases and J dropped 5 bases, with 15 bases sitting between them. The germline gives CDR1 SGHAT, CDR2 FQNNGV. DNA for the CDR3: TGTGCCAGCAGCAAAGACCCGGGGAGAACTGAAGCTTTCTTT. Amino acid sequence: CASSKDPGRTEAFF.

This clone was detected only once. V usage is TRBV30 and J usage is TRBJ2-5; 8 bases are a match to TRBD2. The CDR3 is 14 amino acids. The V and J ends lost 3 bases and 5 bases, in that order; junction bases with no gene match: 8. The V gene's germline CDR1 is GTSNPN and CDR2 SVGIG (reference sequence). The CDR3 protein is CAWRNGGAAETQYF. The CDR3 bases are TGTGCCTGGAGAAACGGGGGGGCCGCTGAGACCCAGTACTTC.

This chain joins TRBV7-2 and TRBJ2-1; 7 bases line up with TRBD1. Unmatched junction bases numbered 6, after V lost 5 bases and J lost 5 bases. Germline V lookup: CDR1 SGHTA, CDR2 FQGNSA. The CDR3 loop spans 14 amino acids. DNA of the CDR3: TGTGCCAGCAGCCCCGGGACAGCCCACAATGAGCAGTTCTTC. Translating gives CASSPGTAHNEQFF.

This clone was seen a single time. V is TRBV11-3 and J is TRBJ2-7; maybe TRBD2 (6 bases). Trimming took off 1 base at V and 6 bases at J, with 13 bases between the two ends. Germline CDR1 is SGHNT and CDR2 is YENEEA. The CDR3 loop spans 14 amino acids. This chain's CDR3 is CASSLGDLGGEQYF. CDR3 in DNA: TGTGCCAGCAGCTTAGGGGACTTGGGAGGCGAGCAGTACTTC.

The CDR3 is CASSLATSGAYNEQFF. DNA for the CDR3: TGCGCCAGCAGCTTGGCGACTAGCGGGGCCTACAATGAGCAGTTCTTC. The chain is built from TRBV5-1 and TRBJ2-1; 11 nucleotides line up with TRBD2. V was clipped by 0 bases and J by 2 bases; unmatched bases: 1. The CDR3 covers 16 residues. CDR1 is SGHRS and CDR2 is YFSETQ in the germline V gene.

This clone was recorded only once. The CDR3 coding sequence is TGTGCCAGCAGTTTAACGTCGACAGTGGGTACCTACGAGCAGTACTTC. Protein: CASSLTSTVGTYEQYF. V usage is TRBV27 and J usage is TRBJ2-7; the D gene is possibly TRBD1 (5 bases). This CDR3 is built from 16 residues. The V gene's germline CDR1 is MNHEY and CDR2 SMNVEV (reference sequence). Trimming shortened V by 2 bases and J by 2 bases, and 16 bases separated the two germline ends.

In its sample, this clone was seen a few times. Here the CDR3 reads CASSLAIGQGVHEQYF. The CDR3 DNA sequence: TGTGCCAGCAGCTTAGCGATTGGACAGGGAGTCCACGAGCAGTACTTC. This chain uses TRBV11-1 with TRBJ2-7; 8 positions match TRBD1. Trimming at V came to 0 bases and at J to 5 bases, leaving 9 bases not matched to a gene. The CDR3 spans 16 residues. CDR1 is SGHAT, CDR2 FQDESV, per germline (reference sequence).